The 17 T cell receptor beta chains below all came from one sample that was sequenced in a study of T-cell reconstitution after alpha-beta-depleted transplantation in children. The authors prepared the TCRbeta library with unique molecular identifiers. TCRdb independently ran MiXCR on the PCR reads; one entry per CDR3 protein. The repertoire holds under 850,000 distinct CDR3 sequences, with 13% as singletons. Material: PBMCs, obtained before TCRalphabeta/CD19-depleted stem cell transplant. Receptors were obtained from a girl aged 2-10 years with congenital amegakaryocytic thrombocytopenia, due to receive a stem cell transplant.

This clonotype was picked up a small number of times. The CDR3: CASSSGTSGRAETQYF. The CDR3 DNA sequence: TGTGCCAGCAGTTCCGGGACTAGCGGGAGGGCAGAGACCCAGTACTTC. V gene TRBV28 combines with J gene TRBJ2-5, with 16 bases fitting TRBD2. CDR3 length: 16 amino acids. In germline, CDR1 is MDHEN, CDR2 SYDVKM. The trim removed 4 bases at V and 4 bases at J, leaving 3 bases unmatched.

The V gene is TRBV7-6, the J gene TRBJ2-7, with TRBD1 identical over 7 bases. This CDR3 has 15 residues. CDR1 and CDR2 (germline): SGHVS, FNYEAQ. The V segment lost 3 bases and the J segment 2 bases; nucleotides outside the gene matches: 7. This CDR3 reads CASSLRGGQAYEQYF. As DNA, the CDR3 is TGTGCCAGCAGCTTGAGAGGCGGACAGGCCTACGAGCAGTACTTC.

This clonotype was picked up many times. The genes are TRBV20-1 and TRBJ2-7; TRBD2 agrees at 10 bases. The trim removed 3 bases at V and 1 base at J, leaving 6 bases unmatched. The CDR3 is made up of 15 amino acids. Germline CDR1 is DFQATT and CDR2 is SNEGSKA (reference sequence). The CDR3: CSASSGTSVSYEQYF. For the CDR3, the DNA is TGCAGTGCTAGCTCCGGGACTAGCGTATCCTACGAGCAGTACTTC.

The V call is TRBV5-5, the J call TRBJ1-2, with D possibly being TRBD1 (5 bases). The CDR3 contains 15 residues. V was shortened by 4 bases and J by 1 base, with 14 bases between the two germline ends. Germline V gives CDR1 SGHKS, CDR2 YYEKEE (reference sequence). The CDR3 DNA follows: TGTGCCAGCAGCGCCCGCGACAGCCTTAACTATGGCTACACCTTC. Translation gives CASSARDSLNYGYTF. The whole variable domain, filled in from reference TRBV5-5 and TRBJ1-2, reads DAGVTQSPTHLIKTRGQQVTLRCSPISGHKSVSWYQQVLGQGPQFIFQYYEKEERGRGNFPDRFSARQFPNYSSELNVNALLLGDSALYLCASSARDSLNYGYTFGSGTRLTVV.

This clonotype came up many times. The chain couples TRBV29-1 to TRBJ2-7; D is possibly TRBD1 (6 bases). This CDR3 has 13 amino acids. CDR1 and CDR2 (germline): SQVTM, ANQGSEA. V lost 4 bases and J 2 bases, leaving 12 bases between the germline ends. In DNA, the CDR3 is TGCAGCGTTGTGCCGGACAGTACCTACGAGCAGTACTTC. It translates to CSVVPDSTYEQYF.

This clonotype was picked up many times. This chain uses TRBV20-1 with TRBJ2-1; 7 nucleotides agree with TRBD2. CDR1 is DFQATT and CDR2 is SNEGSKA in the germline V gene (reference sequence). The length of the CDR3 is 14 residues. V dropped 4 bases and J dropped 3; count of bases not matched to a gene: 6. CDR3 sequence (DNA): TGCAGTGCTAATCCTAGCGGACTCTACAATGAGCAGTTCTTC. The encoded protein is CSANPSGLYNEQFF.

Ten or more counts support this clonotype. The chain joins TRBV29-1 to TRBJ2-7; TRBD2 aligns across 9 bases. Germline assignment: CDR1 SQVTM and CDR2 ANQGSEA. The CDR3 is 14 amino acids. V lost 4 bases to trimming and J lost 7 bases; unmatched junction nucleotides: 11. As DNA, the CDR3 is TGCAGCGTTGCCGCGATAGCGGGAGTTGGGGAGCAGTACTTC. This sequence encodes CSVAAIAGVGEQYF.

This clonotype was seen only a few times. The gene calls are TRBV5-1 and TRBJ2-6, with unresolved D. Germline V gene data show CDR1 as SGHRS and CDR2 as YFSETQ. Trimming removed 1 base from V and 2 bases from J, with 13 bases in between. This CDR3 is 17 amino acids long. The CDR3 spells CASSLLSGNAGANVLTF. The CDR3, as DNA: TGCGCCAGCAGCTTGTTGTCAGGTAATGCTGGGGCCAACGTCCTGACTTTC.

This clonotype was seen more than once but under ten times. The chain has TRBV5-1 and TRBJ2-5; no clear D. CDR3 length: 14 residues. Trimming left V 6 bases short and J 2 bases short, with 14 bases between. Germline values: CDR1 SGHRS, CDR2 YFSETQ. The CDR3 sequence is CASTKGRLQETQYF. CDR3 nucleotides: TGCGCCAGCACCAAGGGTCGGCTTCAAGAGACCCAGTACTTC. Filled out from reference TRBV5-1 and TRBJ2-5, the complete variable domain reads KAGVTQTPRYLIKTRGQQVTLSCSPISGHRSVSWYQQTPGQGLQFLFEYFSETQRNKGNFPGRFSGRQFSNSRSEMNVSTLELGDSALYLCASTKGRLQETQYFGPGTRLLVL.

The sample holds many counts of this clonotype. J is TRBJ2-5 and V is TRBV5-3; 7 bases are a match to TRBD2. TRBV5-3 is treated as an ORF (open reading frame) with a function not yet certain. V lost 0 bases, J lost 7 bases, and 3 bases stayed unmatched. The CDR3 runs 13 residues. For the CDR3, the DNA is TGTGCCAGAAGCTTGGAACGGGAGGCGACCCAGTACTTC. Protein product: CARSLEREATQYF.

This clonotype was picked up many times. This chain links TRBV12-3 or TRBV12-4 with TRBJ1-2; D unclear. The V end was cut by 3 bases, the J end by 10 bases, with 9 bases between. The CDR3 contains 11 residues. The CDR3, as DNA: TGTGCCAGCAGTTTTAAGGCTGACTACACCTTC. This codes for CASSFKADYTF.

In its sample, this clonotype was seen many times. The rearrangement joins TRBV5-1 to TRBJ2-3; TRBD1 aligns across 7 bases. In germline, CDR1 is SGHRS, CDR2 YFSETQ. This CDR3 is 16 amino acids long. The trim removed 4 bases at V and 4 bases at J, leaving 12 bases unmatched. The CDR3 loop reads CASSTGTVIYPDTQYF. CDR3 bases: TGCGCCAGCAGCACCGGGACAGTCATTTATCCAGATACGCAGTATTTT.

This clonotype showed up many times. V is TRBV2 and J is TRBJ1-2; a weak D match, TRBD1 (5 bases). V was trimmed by 2 bases and J by 6 bases, leaving 10 bases between them. The CDR3 consists of 13 residues. Germline V CDR1 and CDR2: SNHLY, FYNNEI. The CDR3 coding sequence is TGTGCCAGCAGTGAATTTGGGACGGATGGCTACACCTTC. It is translated as CASSEFGTDGYTF.

This clonotype was recorded a few times. CDR3 bases: TGCAGTGCGACTCGCGGGGATGCCTACGAGCAGTACTTC. Protein: CSATRGDAYEQYF. J is TRBJ2-7 and V is TRBV20-1; TRBD2 is a possible D gene (6 bases). The CDR3 spans 13 residues. The V and J ends lost 6 bases and 2 bases respectively, with 14 bases between them. The germline CDR1 and CDR2 sequences are DFQATT and SNEGSKA (reference sequence).

This clonotype was found a few times. J is TRBJ2-2 and V is TRBV5-1; D unresolved. V lost 4 bases and J 5 bases, leaving 15 bases between the germline ends. Germline assignment: CDR1 SGHRS and CDR2 YFSETQ. The CDR3 loop spans 15 amino acids. CDR3 amino acids: CASSPHLLQTGELFF. The CDR3 coding sequence is TGCGCCAGCAGCCCACACCTTCTGCAGACCGGGGAGCTGTTTTTT.

This clonotype was recorded at least ten times. This sequence joins TRBV5-1 and TRBJ2-7; the match to TRBD1 covers 9 bases. The CDR3 is 14 amino acids. Losses at the gene ends were 2 bases for V and 5 bases for J; bases not matched to a gene: 5. Germline assignment: CDR1 SGHRS and CDR2 YFSETQ. The CDR3 bases are TGCGCCAGCAGCTTAAGACAGGGGGTGGACGAGCAGTACTTC. It is translated as CASSLRQGVDEQYF.

The rearrangement links TRBV27 to TRBJ2-6; D unresolved. Germline CDR1 and CDR2: MNHEY and SMNVEV (reference sequence). Trimming left V 10 bases short and J 0 bases short, with 10 bases between. There are 14 residues in the CDR3. The CDR3 sequence: CATKPGSGANVLTF. CDR3 coding DNA: TGTGCCACTAAGCCGGGCTCTGGGGCCAACGTCCTGACTTTC.